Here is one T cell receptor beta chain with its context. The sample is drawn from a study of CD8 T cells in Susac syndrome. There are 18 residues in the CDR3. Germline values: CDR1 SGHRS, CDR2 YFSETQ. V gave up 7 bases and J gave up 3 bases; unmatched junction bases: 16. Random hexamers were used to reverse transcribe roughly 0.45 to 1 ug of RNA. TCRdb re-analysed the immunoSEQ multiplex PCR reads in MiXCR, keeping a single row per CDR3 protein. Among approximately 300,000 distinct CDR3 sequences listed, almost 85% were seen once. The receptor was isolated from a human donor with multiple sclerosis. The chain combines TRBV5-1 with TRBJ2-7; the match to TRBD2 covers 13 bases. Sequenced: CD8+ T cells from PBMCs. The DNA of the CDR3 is TGCGCCAGCTTAACGGGACTAGCGGGACTCCTCGGGCTCTACGAGCAGTACTTC. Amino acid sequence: CASLTGLAGLLGLYEQYF.